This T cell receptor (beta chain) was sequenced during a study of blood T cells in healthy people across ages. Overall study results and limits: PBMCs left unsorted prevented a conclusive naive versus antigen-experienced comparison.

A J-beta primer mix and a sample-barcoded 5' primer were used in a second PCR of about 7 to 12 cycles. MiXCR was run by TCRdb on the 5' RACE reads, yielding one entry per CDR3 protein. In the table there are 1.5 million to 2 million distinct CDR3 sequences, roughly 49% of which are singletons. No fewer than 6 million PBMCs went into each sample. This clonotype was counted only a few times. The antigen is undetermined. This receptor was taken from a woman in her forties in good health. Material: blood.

CDR3 protein: CSARVGSGAGEQFF. The DNA of the CDR3 is TGCAGTGCTAGAGTAGGTAGCGGGGCAGGTGAGCAGTTCTTC. The rearrangement links TRBV20-1 to TRBJ2-1, with 8 bases matching TRBD2. J was trimmed by 9 bases and V by 1 base; bases with no gene match: 8. The CDR3 totals 14 residues. Germline V CDR1 and CDR2: DFQATT, SNEGSKA (reference sequence).